One sample yielded the 20 T cell receptor beta chains listed below, sequenced in a study of blood T cell repertoires in COVID-19. Libraries were prepared by immunoSEQ multiplex PCR; TCRdb keeps only in-frame clonotypes and omits some of them. The sample lists about 130,000 clones, 60% to 85% occurring once. Material: peripheral blood. The source is an elderly man with acute or convalescent COVID-19.

The chain carries TRBV5-4 and TRBJ2-7, with 8 nucleotides matching TRBD1. The CDR3 is 17 amino acids. V was clipped by 0 bases and J by 7 bases; unmatched bases: 15. CDR1 and CDR2 (germline): SGHNT, YYREEE (reference sequence). The CDR3 DNA reads as TGTGCCAGCAGCTTGGGTAATCCTCGGACAGGGACGGGAGAGCAGTACTTC. Protein product: CASSLGNPRTGTGEQYF. Full variable domain (outside the CDR3, taken from reference TRBV5-4 and TRBJ2-7): ETGVTQSPTHLIKTRGQQVTLRCSSQSGHNTVSWYQQALGQGPQFIFQYYREEENGRGNFPPRFSGLQFPNYSSELNVNALELDDSALYLCASSLGNPRTGTGEQYFGPGTRLTVT.

The chain combines TRBV5-1 with TRBJ2-5, with 7 bases fitting TRBD1. Germline CDR1 reads SGHRS; CDR2 reads YFSETQ. This CDR3 has 14 amino acids. J lost 3 bases, V lost 3 bases, and 5 bases had no gene match. The CDR3 DNA reads TGCGCCAGCAGCTCCGGGACAGCTAAAGAGACCCAGTACTTC. The encoded protein is CASSSGTAKETQYF.

This clone was seen a handful of times. The CDR3 loop reads CASSLIGVQETQYF. In nucleotides, the CDR3 is TGCGCCAGCAGCTTGATAGGGGTCCAAGAGACCCAGTACTTC. The chain is built from TRBV5-1 and TRBJ2-5; weak D call: TRBD1 (5 bases). Between the trimmed V and J ends, which lost 1 base and 1 base, there was a span of 8 bases. In germline, CDR1 is SGHRS, CDR2 YFSETQ. The CDR3 has 14 amino acids.

The gene calls are TRBV6-5 and TRBJ1-2, with TRBD1 as a possible D gene (6 bases). From germline, CDR1 is MNHEY and CDR2 SVGAGI. Trimming removed 6 bases at V and 5 bases at J, with 10 bases between. The CDR3 has 12 amino acids. The CDR3 DNA reads TGTGCCAGCAGGAACAGGGTGTATGGCTACACCTTC. Encoded protein: CASRNRVYGYTF.

V gene TRBV5-3 combines with J gene TRBJ2-6; 7 nucleotides agree with TRBD1. TRBV5-3 counts as an open reading frame of uncertain function. The CDR3 spans 21 residues. Trimming removed 4 bases from V and 0 bases from J; junction bases left unmatched: 19. This chain's CDR3 is CARSPRTGPLNFDSGANVLTF. DNA of the CDR3: TGTGCCAGAAGCCCGAGGACAGGCCCTCTCAATTTTGACTCTGGGGCCAACGTCCTGACTTTC.

The chain has TRBV10-1 and TRBJ2-7; 8 nucleotides align to TRBD1. With 9 bases clipped from V and 5 bases from J, the junction kept 6 bases outside the gene matches. Germline loops: CDR1 WNHNN, CDR2 SYGVQD (reference sequence). This CDR3 is built from 12 residues. The CDR3 DNA reads as TGCGCCAGAACAGGGGGGCCCCACGAGCAGTACTTC. This sequence encodes CARTGGPHEQYF.

In DNA, the CDR3 is TGTGCCATCAGTGATGGAGCATCATGGACCCTCCACTTT. Translation gives CAISDGASWTLHF. This chain joins TRBV10-3 and TRBJ1-6, with D unclear. The CDR3 extends over 13 amino acids. Germline values: CDR1 ENHRY, CDR2 SYGVKD. Trimming took 3 bases from V and 14 from J, leaving 14 bases between them.

Regarding this clone: Other DNA sequences from this sample encode an identical CDR3 as well. The chain employs TRBV2 and TRBJ1-5, with a weak D call TRBD1 (5 bases). CDR1 and CDR2 (germline): SNHLY, FYNNEI. V was shortened by 11 bases and J by 1 base, with 15 bases between the two germline ends. The CDR3 runs 14 residues. This CDR3 reads CAGGRGGSNQPQHF. The CDR3 coding sequence is TGTGCCGGGGGTCGGGGGGGAAGCAATCAGCCCCAGCATTTT.

CDR3 amino acids: CATSRELAGEQETQYF. The DNA of the CDR3 is TGTGCCACCAGCAGAGAGCTAGCGGGGGAACAGGAGACCCAGTACTTC. V and J are TRBV15 and TRBJ2-5; 10 positions match TRBD2. The CDR3 extends over 16 amino acids. CDR1 LNHNV and CDR2 YYDKDF come from the germline V gene (reference sequence). J was trimmed by 5 bases and V by 0 bases; bases with no gene match: 6.

The J gene is TRBJ1-1, the V gene TRBV5-4, with 12 bases that match TRBD1. Per germline, CDR1 SGHNT and CDR2 YYREEE (reference sequence). The CDR3 extends over 15 amino acids. V shed 9 bases and J 4 bases; nucleotides not matched to a gene: 10. The CDR3 protein is CATLPGQGAVTEAFF. CDR3 nucleotide sequence: TGTGCCACCCTTCCGGGACAGGGGGCTGTCACTGAAGCTTTCTTT.

The V gene is TRBV6-2 or TRBV6-3, the J gene TRBJ2-1; a possible D gene is TRBD1 (6 bases). Germline CDR1 and CDR2: MNHEY and SVGEGT. The germline V and J ends were trimmed by 2 bases and 6 bases, with 14 bases remaining between them. The CDR3 consists of 15 residues. CDR3 residues: CASSYRDTGRNEQFF. CDR3 DNA sequence: TGTGCCAGCAGTTACCGGGACACCGGACGCAATGAGCAGTTCTTC.

About this clone: Distinct nucleotide sequences in the sample also encode this CDR3. V and J are TRBV6-5 and TRBJ1-5; a weak D match, TRBD1 (5 bases). Deletions cut 8 bases from V and 2 bases from J, with 10 bases between. The CDR3 length is 13 residues. The germline CDR1 and CDR2 sequences are MNHEY and SVGAGI. The CDR3 region is CASSRAGNQPQHF. DNA of the CDR3: TGTGCCAGCTCCAGGGCCGGCAATCAGCCCCAGCATTTT.

This chain connects TRBV2 to TRBJ1-1; D call uncertain. There are 16 residues in the CDR3. The germline V gene encodes CDR1 SNHLY and CDR2 FYNNEI. The V end lost 6 bases, the J end lost 1 base, and 18 bases lay between the germline ends. CDR3 coding DNA: TGTGCCAGCAGATCCCCGACAAGTACCCGGAACACTGAAGCTTTCTTT. It yields the protein CASRSPTSTRNTEAFF. Full variable domain (remainder filled in from reference TRBV2 and TRBJ1-1): EPEVTQTPSHQVTQMGQEVILRCVPISNHLYFYWYRQILGQKVEFLVSFYNNEISEKSEIFDDQFSVERPDGSNFTLKIRSTKLEDSAMYFCASRSPTSTRNTEAFFGQGTRLTVV.

This chain joins TRBV7-8 and TRBJ2-7, with 7 bases aligning to TRBD1. The CDR3 has 14 amino acids. V trimming: 5 bases; J trimming: 5 bases; junction bases outside the gene matches: 9. Germline CDR1 reads SGHVS; CDR2 reads FQNEAQ. CDR3 nucleotides: TGTGCCAGCAGCCCGCGTGGACAGGCTAACGAGCAGTACTTC. The encoded protein is CASSPRGQANEQYF.

The chain employs TRBV6-2 or TRBV6-3 and TRBJ2-4, with D uncertain. The CDR3 has 16 residues. Germline V CDR1 and CDR2: MNHEY, SVGEGT. V gave up 0 bases and J gave up 1 base, with 10 bases separating them. CDR3 in DNA: TGTGCCAGCAGTTACTCCCAGCCGACTGCCAAAAACATTCAGTACTTC. Translated, it gives CASSYSQPTAKNIQYF.

This clone was seen many times. This chain links TRBV5-6 with TRBJ2-5; D is perhaps TRBD2 (6 bases). Germline lookup yields CDR1 SGHDT and CDR2 YYEEEE. V was clipped by 5 bases and J by 2 bases, with 10 bases between them. CDR3 size: 13 residues. In DNA, the CDR3 is TGTGCCAGCAGGGACTACCTACAAGAGACCCAGTACTTC. Protein: CASRDYLQETQYF. Based on the CDR3 plus reference TRBV5-6 and TRBJ2-5, the full variable domain is DAGVTQSPTHLIKTRGQQVTLRCSPKSGHDTVSWYQQALGQGPQFIFQYYEEEERQRGNFPDRFSGHQFPNYSSELNVNALLLGDSALYLCASRDYLQETQYFGPGTRLLVL.

In its sample, this clone was seen a few times. DNA of the CDR3: TGTGCCTGGAGGGGACAGGGAACGCGTGGCTACACCTTC. Translating it yields CAWRGQGTRGYTF. This chain joins TRBV30 and TRBJ1-2, with 9 positions matching TRBD1. The CDR3 contains 13 residues. In germline, CDR1 is GTSNPN, CDR2 SVGIG (reference sequence). With 3 bases clipped from V and 7 bases from J, the junction kept 6 bases outside the gene matches. The whole variable domain, filled in from reference TRBV30 and TRBJ1-2, reads SQTIHQWPATLVQPVGSPLSLECTVEGTSNPNLYWYRQAAGRGLQLLFYSVGIGQISSEVPQNLSASRPQDRQFILSSKKLLLSDSGFYLCAWRGQGTRGYTFGSGTRLTVV.

The chain recombines TRBV6-6 with TRBJ1-3; no clear D. The CDR3 sequence is 15 residues long. Trimming removed 6 bases at V and 0 bases at J, with 12 bases between. CDR1 and CDR2 from the germline V gene are MNHNY and SVGAGI (reference sequence). This chain's CDR3 is CASRREESSGNTIYF. For the CDR3, the DNA is TGTGCCAGCAGGCGGGAAGAGAGCTCTGGAAACACCATATATTTT.

In this sample, this clone turned up a few times. The chain employs TRBV4-3 and TRBJ2-3; TRBD2 matches 12 bases. With V trimmed by 1 base and J by 6 bases, 2 bases remained unmatched. This CDR3 has 15 amino acids. CDR1 LGHNA and CDR2 YSLEER come from the germline V gene. CDR3 nucleotides: TGCGCCAGCAGCCAAGGGCTAGCGGGGGGGGATACGCAGTATTTT. This gives the protein CASSQGLAGGDTQYF.

This clone was counted a single time. The CDR3 sequence is CASSYSGQRSGSPLHF. The CDR3 bases are TGTGCCAGCAGTTACTCGGGGCAGAGATCGGGTTCACCCCTCCACTTT. The chain links TRBV6-5 to TRBJ1-6, with a tentative D call TRBD1 (5 bases). This CDR3 has 16 amino acids. The germline gives CDR1 MNHEY, CDR2 SVGAGI. V lost 0 bases to trimming and J lost 9 bases, with 15 bases between them.